These T cell receptor beta chains were read from a single sample in a study of neoadjuvant anti-PD-1 for oral cavity cancer. This table comes from immunoSEQ multiplex PCR, and its TCRdb copy is limited to in-frame clones, with some not included. The table includes 23,000 or so clones, over 20% detected once. The starting material was tumor tissue, obtained after nivolumab (anti-PD-1) treatment. The receptors were sampled from a person between 40 and 85 years old with oral cavity squamous cell carcinoma. The CDR3 runs from the conserved cysteine through the conserved F or W. D genes are given only for firm matches. Clone size appears in some rows only: once, few, many, or a class for an expanded clone.

DNA	CDR3	size	V	D	J
TGTGCCAGCAGCTTACAGGGCAATCAGCCCCAGCATTTT	CASSLQGNQPQHF	.	TRBV7-9	.	TRBJ1-5
TGTGCCAGCAGTTCGGTCAGCCCCTATGGCTACACCTTC	CASSSVSPYGYTF	few	TRBV2	.	TRBJ1-2
TGTGCCAGCCGGCGGGACATGAACACCGGGGAGCTGTTTTTT	CASRRDMNTGELFF	.	TRBV27	.	TRBJ2-2
TGTGCCAGCAGCGCTTGGGACAGGGACCAAGAGACCCAGTACTTC	CASSAWDRDQETQYF	few	TRBV7-9	TRBD1	TRBJ2-5
TGTGCCAGCAGTTGGGGACGGAACTATGGCTACACCTTC	CASSWGRNYGYTF	.	TRBV6-8	.	TRBJ1-2
TGTGCCAGCTCACCACCGAGCGGGGGGGCCTCGGGCGAGACCCAGTACTTC	CASSPPSGGASGETQYF	medium-sized	TRBV18	TRBD2	TRBJ2-5
TGTGCCAGCAGTGAACCGGCGGGTAGCAATCAGCCCCAGCATTTT	CASSEPAGSNQPQHF	medium-sized	TRBV2	.	TRBJ1-5
TGTGCCAGCTCACCGGTGGTGACCCAGCCCCAGCATTTT	CASSPVVTQPQHF	few	TRBV18	.	TRBJ1-5
TGTGCCAGCAGCCTTCGGACAGGGGCGCTCTACGAGCGGTACTTC	CASSLRTGALYERYF	.	TRBV7-8	TRBD1	TRBJ2-7
TGTGCCAGCACCCACAGGGGAAAAGAGAACACTGAAGCTTTCTTT	CASTHRGKENTEAFF	.	TRBV11-3	TRBD1	TRBJ1-1
TGTGCCAGCAACGGCCCTCACGGCTACACCTTC	CASNGPHGYTF	.	TRBV6-5	.	TRBJ1-2
TGTGCCAGCTCACCCCAGGGCGCCACCGGGGAGCTGTTTTTT	CASSPQGATGELFF	.	TRBV18	.	TRBJ2-2
TGTGCCAGCAGCCAATCGATGGAGAGGGGGAACACTGAAGCTTTCTTT	CASSQSMERGNTEAFF	few	TRBV16	.	TRBJ1-1
TGTGCCACCAGCAGAGCGACAGGGGGCTACGAGCAGTACTTC	CATSRATGGYEQYF	.	TRBV15	TRBD1	TRBJ2-7
TGCGCCAGCAGCTTAGAAGGCGATCGAAAATCTTTCTTT	CASSLEGDRKSFF	few	TRBV5-1	.	TRBJ1-1
TGTGCCAGCAGCGTAGTGGGCGGGGGGGCTCGAGAGACCCAGTACTTC	CASSVVGGGARETQYF	.	TRBV9	TRBD2	TRBJ2-5
TGTGCCAGCAGCCATCGTGACTCTCCTCTCGAGCAGTACTTC	CASSHRDSPLEQYF	.	TRBV16	.	TRBJ2-7
TGTGCCACCAGCAAAGCGGGGGACGCATCCTACGAGCAGTACTTC	CATSKAGDASYEQYF	.	TRBV15	TRBD2	TRBJ2-7
TGTGCCAGCAGCTTAACCGGACAGACCTATCAGCCCCAGCATTTT	CASSLTGQTYQPQHF	few	TRBV7-8	.	TRBJ1-5
TGTGCCAGCAGCCACGATAGACCCTCTGGGACGGGCTCTACGCCCCAGCATTTT	CASSHDRPSGTGSTPQHF	.	TRBV27	.	TRBJ1-5
TGTGCCAGCAGCTTATCACTAGCTGGGTACGAGCAGTACTTC	CASSLSLAGYEQYF	.	TRBV11-2	.	TRBJ2-7
TGTGCCAGCAGTAAAACTCGAGAGACCCAGTACTTC	CASSKTRETQYF	medium-sized	TRBV6-6	.	TRBJ2-5
TGTGCCAGCAGTCCACACGTCGGGGGCGCAGGCCAGCCCCAGCATTTT	CASSPHVGGAGQPQHF	few	TRBV27	.	TRBJ1-5
TGTGCCAGGACTGGGGCGCTCTTTAGACGGGAGATCTATGGCTACACCTTC	CARTGALFRREIYGYTF	.	TRBV6-4	.	TRBJ1-2
TGTGCCAGCAGCCGGCCCGGTGATACGCAGTATTTT	CASSRPGDTQYF	many	TRBV7-3	.	TRBJ2-3
TGTGCCAGCAGTTTGGCGGACAGGTTCTATGGCTACACCTTC	CASSLADRFYGYTF	.	TRBV28	TRBD1	TRBJ1-2
TGTGCCAGCAGGGGACTCTGGCTTGCCACAGATACGCAGTATTTT	CASRGLWLATDTQYF	once	TRBV28	.	TRBJ2-3
TGTGCCAGCCGGGACAACAATCAGCCCCAGCATTTT	CASRDNNQPQHF	many	TRBV19	.	TRBJ1-5
TGTGCCAGCAGTTCGGCAGTCAACACTGAAGCTTTCTTT	CASSSAVNTEAFF	few	TRBV28	.	TRBJ1-1
TGTGCCAGCTTAATCGGAGGGATTCAGTACTTC	CASLIGGIQYF	few	TRBV18	.	TRBJ2-4
TGTGCCAGTAGTCAGGGGGGCATAACAGATACGCAGTATTTT	CASSQGGITDTQYF	.	TRBV19	.	TRBJ2-3
TGTGCCAGCTCGGGGGGTAGCACAGATACGCAGTATTTT	CASSGGSTDTQYF	medium-sized	TRBV6-4	TRBD2	TRBJ2-3
TGTGCCAGCAGCCTGACTAGCGGGGCCCGCACAGATACGCAGTATTTT	CASSLTSGARTDTQYF	.	TRBV5-6	TRBD2	TRBJ2-3
TGTGCCAGCAGTGAAGCGGCAGGGACTTCGGACGAGCAGTACTTC	CASSEAAGTSDEQYF	few	TRBV6-1	.	TRBJ2-7
TGTGCCTGGAGTTCCGACCAGGGGTTGTCCACTGAAGCTTTCTTT	CAWSSDQGLSTEAFF	.	TRBV30	.	TRBJ1-1
TGTGCCAGCAGCTTAGGGGACGGCAACACCGGGGAGCTGTTTTTT	CASSLGDGNTGELFF	.	TRBV11-3	.	TRBJ2-2
TGTGCCAGCAGTTACTCGACCCTAGCGGCAGAGACCCAGTACTTC	CASSYSTLAAETQYF	medium-sized	TRBV6-6	TRBD2	TRBJ2-5
TGTGCCAGCGCCTGGACTAGCGGGAGGGCGGGTGAGCAGTTCTTC	CASAWTSGRAGEQFF	.	TRBV11-1	TRBD2	TRBJ2-1
TGTGCCTGGAGTTCTGGCCGGGGTTTGGGCTACACCTTC	CAWSSGRGLGYTF	few	TRBV30	.	TRBJ1-2
TGTGCCAGCAGCCTTCCCAGGGTGGGCGAAAAACTGTTTTTT	CASSLPRVGEKLFF	few	TRBV7-2	.	TRBJ1-4
TGTGCTAGTGGTTGGCAGGAATCTCAGCCCCAGCATTTT	CASGWQESQPQHF	few	TRBV12-5	.	TRBJ1-5
TGCGCCAGCAGCCAAGTTCGAGGGCTTCGGAACTATGGCTACACCTTC	CASSQVRGLRNYGYTF	.	TRBV4-1	.	TRBJ1-2
TGTGCCAGCAGTGACTGGACCACTCCTGGGGCCAACGTCCTGACTTTC	CASSDWTTPGANVLTF	.	TRBV25-1	.	TRBJ2-6
TGCGCCAGCAGCCTGGGATGGGGGGCAGGAGAAAAACTGTTTTTT	CASSLGWGAGEKLFF	few	TRBV5-1	.	TRBJ1-4
TGTGCCAGCCATCGGGACGTGGGTGGCTACACCTTC	CASHRDVGGYTF	few	TRBV5-4	.	TRBJ1-2
TGCGCCAGCAGCTTGGCACAGGGGGCGAACTATGGCTACACCTTC	CASSLAQGANYGYTF	.	TRBV5-1	TRBD1	TRBJ1-2
TGTGCCAGCAGCCCAGGGGAGACCCAGTACTTC	CASSPGETQYF	.	TRBV7-9	.	TRBJ2-5
TGTGCCAGCAGTGACAGATCTGGGGCCAACGTCCTGACTTTC	CASSDRSGANVLTF	few	TRBV7-2	.	TRBJ2-6